This is a list of T cell receptor beta chains from one sample in a study of OX40 agonist ivuxolimab in advanced cancers. Repertoires were generated with immunoSEQ multiplex PCR, while TCRdb's copy carries only in-frame clones and drops some. The repertoire holds some 85,000 clones, over 75% seen once, with more than 0.65% in the top ten. The sample was CD4+ or CD8+ T cells sorted from blood, taken in a trial of the OX40 agonist ivuxolimab. The receptor set was obtained from an adult with an advanced solid tumor such as melanoma, head and neck, liver or kidney cancer. CDR3s include the opening cysteine and the closing phenylalanine or tryptophan. D genes are given only for firm matches. The listing skips clone size in some rows; elsewhere it reads once, few, many or a size class.

d_gene: TRBD1; v_gene: TRBV10-2; abundance: .; j_gene: TRBJ1-1; CDR3aa: CASRGERGQGNTEAFF; CDR3nt: TGCGCCAGCAGGGGCGAAAGGGGACAGGGGAACACTGAAGCTTTCTTT
d_gene: TRBD1; v_gene: TRBV9; abundance: .; j_gene: TRBJ2-1; CDR3aa: CASSVGTGDREQFF; CDR3nt: TGTGCCAGCAGTGTCGGGACAGGGGACCGGGAGCAGTTCTTC
d_gene: .; v_gene: TRBV5-1; abundance: .; j_gene: TRBJ1-1; CDR3aa: CASSEGSMNTEAFF; CDR3nt: TGCGCCAGCAGCGAGGGGTCGATGAACACTGAAGCTTTCTTT
d_gene: .; v_gene: TRBV2; abundance: .; j_gene: TRBJ2-3; CDR3aa: CASNPGNTDTQYF; CDR3nt: TGTGCCAGCAACCCGGGAAACACAGATACGCAGTATTTT
d_gene: TRBD2; v_gene: TRBV19; abundance: .; j_gene: TRBJ2-5; CDR3aa: CASSIDGSGGQETQYF; CDR3nt: TGTGCCAGTAGTATAGATGGTAGCGGGGGCCAAGAGACCCAGTACTTC
d_gene: .; v_gene: TRBV5-6; abundance: .; j_gene: TRBJ1-4; CDR3aa: CASSLSGTVNEKLFF; CDR3nt: TGTGCCAGCAGCTTGTCCGGGACGGTTAATGAAAAACTGTTTTTT
d_gene: TRBD1; v_gene: TRBV7-8; abundance: .; j_gene: TRBJ1-5; CDR3aa: CASSLGTDRAWQPQHF; CDR3nt: TGTGCCAGCAGCTTAGGGACGGACAGGGCATGGCAGCCCCAGCATTTT
d_gene: TRBD1; v_gene: TRBV2; abundance: .; j_gene: TRBJ2-3; CDR3aa: CASSNPGQGTDTQYF; CDR3nt: TGTGCCAGCAGCAACCCGGGACAGGGCACAGATACGCAGTATTTT
d_gene: TRBD1; v_gene: TRBV27; abundance: .; j_gene: TRBJ2-5; CDR3aa: CASSWDRGGETQYF; CDR3nt: TGTGCCAGCAGCTGGGACAGGGGCGGAGAGACCCAGTACTTC
d_gene: TRBD2; v_gene: TRBV7-2; abundance: .; j_gene: TRBJ2-4; CDR3aa: CASSSRPGGAAKNIQYF; CDR3nt: TGTGCCAGCAGCTCCCGACCGGGGGGGGCGGCCAAAAACATTCAGTACTTC
d_gene: .; v_gene: TRBV5-1; abundance: few; j_gene: TRBJ2-1; CDR3aa: CASGSGGAFNEQFF; CDR3nt: TGCGCCAGCGGGTCGGGGGGCGCTTTCAATGAGCAGTTCTTC
d_gene: .; v_gene: TRBV2; abundance: few; j_gene: TRBJ1-6; CDR3aa: CASGGGRRDNSPLHF; CDR3nt: TGTGCCAGCGGAGGGGGGCGCAGGGATAATTCACCCCTCCACTTT
d_gene: .; v_gene: TRBV18; abundance: .; j_gene: TRBJ2-3; CDR3aa: CASSPPASTDTQYF; CDR3nt: TGTGCCAGCTCACCACCAGCTAGCACAGATACGCAGTATTTT
d_gene: .; v_gene: TRBV18; abundance: few; j_gene: TRBJ2-2; CDR3aa: CASSPDRNTGELFF; CDR3nt: TGTGCCAGCTCCCCGGACAGAAACACCGGGGAGCTGTTTTTT
d_gene: .; v_gene: TRBV29-1; abundance: .; j_gene: TRBJ2-4; CDR3aa: CSVLDRNIQYF; CDR3nt: TGCAGCGTCCTTGACAGAAACATTCAGTACTTC
d_gene: TRBD1; v_gene: TRBV10-1; abundance: .; j_gene: TRBJ2-3; CDR3aa: CASSRHQGATQYF; CDR3nt: TGCGCCAGCAGCCGACACCAGGGGGCAACGCAGTATTTT
d_gene: .; v_gene: TRBV6-4; abundance: .; j_gene: TRBJ1-5; CDR3aa: CASSPEGNQPQHF; CDR3nt: TGTGCCAGCAGTCCTGAGGGGAATCAGCCCCAGCATTTT
d_gene: .; v_gene: TRBV5-6; abundance: .; j_gene: TRBJ2-1; CDR3aa: CASSSRDPSSQGQFF; CDR3nt: TGTGCCAGCAGCTCCCGGGACCCATCATCCCAGGGGCAGTTCTTC
d_gene: .; v_gene: TRBV19; abundance: .; j_gene: TRBJ1-1; CDR3aa: CASIRTSNTEAFF; CDR3nt: TGTGCCAGTATCCGGACATCGAACACTGAAGCTTTCTTT
d_gene: TRBD1; v_gene: TRBV6-5; abundance: .; j_gene: TRBJ1-1; CDR3aa: CASSTTGWAFF; CDR3nt: TGTGCCAGCAGTACGACAGGGTGGGCTTTCTTT
d_gene: TRBD1; v_gene: TRBV6-6; abundance: .; j_gene: TRBJ2-2; CDR3aa: CASSRDRHANTGELFF; CDR3nt: TGTGCCAGCAGCAGGGACAGGCACGCGAACACCGGGGAGCTGTTTTTT
d_gene: .; v_gene: TRBV7-6; abundance: few; j_gene: TRBJ1-6; CDR3aa: CASSTRNSPLHF; CDR3nt: TGTGCCAGCTCTACCCGTAATTCACCCCTCCACTTT
d_gene: .; v_gene: TRBV19; abundance: .; j_gene: TRBJ1-5; CDR3aa: CASSIRGPNQPQHF; CDR3nt: TGTGCCAGTAGTATACGGGGACCAAATCAGCCCCAGCATTTT
d_gene: .; v_gene: TRBV19; abundance: .; j_gene: TRBJ1-5; CDR3aa: CASSIAYMGGLNQPQHF; CDR3nt: TGTGCCAGTAGTATTGCATACATGGGGGGGCTGAATCAGCCCCAGCATTTT
d_gene: .; v_gene: TRBV5-6; abundance: once; j_gene: TRBJ2-7; CDR3aa: CASSRRQTNSYEQYF; CDR3nt: TGTGCCAGCAGCAGACGACAGACAAACTCCTACGAGCAGTACTTC
d_gene: TRBD1; v_gene: TRBV10-3; abundance: .; j_gene: TRBJ2-5; CDR3aa: CAISESVTGGETQYF; CDR3nt: TGTGCCATCAGTGAATCAGTCACAGGGGGCGAGACCCAGTACTTC
d_gene: .; v_gene: TRBV10-3; abundance: .; j_gene: TRBJ1-3; CDR3aa: CAISERQSNSGNTIYF; CDR3nt: TGTGCCATCAGTGAGCGGCAATCGAACTCTGGAAACACCATATATTTT
d_gene: .; v_gene: TRBV29-1; abundance: .; j_gene: TRBJ1-2; CDR3aa: CSVRTDNDGYGYTF; CDR3nt: TGCAGCGTGCGGACAGATAACGACGGCTATGGCTACACCTTC
d_gene: TRBD1; v_gene: TRBV6-5; abundance: .; j_gene: TRBJ1-5; CDR3aa: CASSRTGTGNQPQHF; CDR3nt: TGTGCCAGCAGTCGGACAGGGACGGGGAATCAGCCCCAGCATTTT
d_gene: .; v_gene: TRBV5-1; abundance: .; j_gene: TRBJ2-3; CDR3aa: CASSLTRSSTDTQYF; CDR3nt: TGCGCCAGCAGCTTGACCCGGTCTAGCACAGATACGCAGTATTTT
d_gene: .; v_gene: TRBV2; abundance: .; j_gene: TRBJ1-3; CDR3aa: CASRVGARGNTIYF; CDR3nt: TGTGCCAGCAGAGTGGGGGCCCGAGGAAACACCATATATTTT
d_gene: .; v_gene: TRBV27; abundance: .; j_gene: TRBJ1-1; CDR3aa: CASSLAGGGGTEAFF; CDR3nt: TGTGCCAGCAGTTTAGCCGGGGGAGGGGGGACTGAAGCTTTCTTT
d_gene: .; v_gene: TRBV30; abundance: .; j_gene: TRBJ2-7; CDR3aa: CAWSVGGEQYF; CDR3nt: TGTGCCTGGAGTGTAGGGGGCGAGCAGTACTTC
d_gene: TRBD1; v_gene: TRBV25-1; abundance: .; j_gene: TRBJ2-5; CDR3aa: CASSTSQGGRETQYF; CDR3nt: TGTGCCAGCAGTACCTCGCAAGGGGGCCGGGAGACCCAGTACTTC
d_gene: TRBD1; v_gene: TRBV4-1; abundance: .; j_gene: TRBJ1-4; CDR3aa: CASSLGQGAKLFF; CDR3nt: TGCGCCAGCAGCCTGGGACAGGGTGCCAAACTGTTTTTT
d_gene: .; v_gene: TRBV6-6; abundance: .; j_gene: TRBJ2-2; CDR3aa: CASTNRGRGGELFF; CDR3nt: TGTGCCAGCACCAACCGGGGCAGAGGGGGGGAGCTGTTTTTT
d_gene: TRBD1; v_gene: TRBV15; abundance: .; j_gene: TRBJ1-5; CDR3aa: CATSSRGNQPQHF; CDR3nt: TGTGCCACCAGCAGCAGGGGGAATCAGCCCCAGCATTTT
d_gene: .; v_gene: TRBV5-1; abundance: .; j_gene: TRBJ1-3; CDR3aa: CASSLGRAGNTIYF; CDR3nt: TGCGCCAGCAGCTTGGGCAGGGCTGGAAACACCATATATTTT
d_gene: TRBD2; v_gene: TRBV27; abundance: .; j_gene: TRBJ2-4; CDR3aa: CASSLDGSSGGSLAKNIQYF; CDR3nt: TGTGCCAGCAGCCTCGACGGATCGAGCGGGGGGTCCCTAGCCAAAAACATTCAGTACTTC
d_gene: .; v_gene: TRBV7-2; abundance: few; j_gene: TRBJ1-2; CDR3aa: CASSLAPGSHGYTF; CDR3nt: TGTGCCAGCAGCTTAGCCCCAGGGAGTCATGGCTACACCTTC
d_gene: TRBD1; v_gene: TRBV7-9; abundance: medium-sized; j_gene: TRBJ1-1; CDR3aa: CASSLAGTGVIRAFF; CDR3nt: TGTGCCAGCAGCCTAGCCGGGACAGGGGTAATTAGGGCTTTCTTT
d_gene: .; v_gene: TRBV27; abundance: .; j_gene: TRBJ2-2; CDR3aa: CASSLEVSNTGELFF; CDR3nt: TGTGCCAGCAGTTTAGAGGTCAGCAACACCGGGGAGCTGTTTTTT
d_gene: .; v_gene: TRBV11-2; abundance: few; j_gene: TRBJ2-1; CDR3aa: CASSLRLVRGYDEQFF; CDR3nt: TGTGCCAGCAGCTTGCGTTTGGTCAGGGGATACGATGAGCAGTTCTTC
d_gene: .; v_gene: TRBV6-5; abundance: .; j_gene: TRBJ1-2; CDR3aa: CASSRDQGRLYGYTF; CDR3nt: TGTGCCAGCAGTAGGGATCAGGGTAGACTCTATGGCTACACCTTC
d_gene: TRBD1; v_gene: TRBV19; abundance: once; j_gene: TRBJ1-5; CDR3aa: CASSPSRQGAQNQPQHF; CDR3nt: TGTGCCAGTAGTCCGTCCCGACAGGGGGCCCAAAATCAGCCCCAGCATTTT
d_gene: .; v_gene: TRBV5-1; abundance: .; j_gene: TRBJ1-2; CDR3aa: CASRDRPNYGYTF; CDR3nt: TGCGCCAGCCGGGACCGACCTAACTATGGCTACACCTTC
d_gene: .; v_gene: TRBV6-5; abundance: .; j_gene: TRBJ1-5; CDR3aa: CASRGATREAQHF; CDR3nt: TGTGCCAGCCGCGGGGCGACCCGTGAGGCCCAGCATTTT